One and the same sample provided the 9 T cell receptor beta chains below, sequenced in a study of blood T cell repertoires in COVID-19 (TCRdb year 2020). The library was made by the immunoSEQ multiplex PCR assay. In TCRdb, the immuneACCESS table is reduced to in-frame sequences with V and J assigned. These tables do not hold every clone; where another copy was compared, an unresolved V gene accounts for under half, and the others remain unexplained. This sample comprises some 130,000 clones, around 80% of them detected only once. The ten largest clones take up approximately 10% of the sample. Sequencing was done on a sample of peripheral blood. The receptors here all came from a man aged 55-75 years who had recovered from COVID-19.

The rearrangement uses TRBV5-1 and TRBJ2-1, with 11 bases aligning to TRBD1. The length of the CDR3 is 16 residues. The J segment lost 2 bases and the V segment lost 4 bases, leaving 5 bases of the junction unmatched. Germline lookup yields CDR1 SGHRS and CDR2 YFSETQ. The CDR3 DNA is TGCGCCAGCAGCACCGGGGGACAGGGGGCCTACAATGAGCAGTTCTTC. Residues: CASSTGGQGAYNEQFF.

V is TRBV7-8 and J is TRBJ1-4; 9 nucleotides agree with TRBD1. V lost 4 bases and J lost 3; bases outside the gene matches: 9. The CDR3 sequence is 17 residues long. CDR1 SGHVS and CDR2 FQNEAQ come from the germline V gene. The CDR3 nucleotides are TGTGCCAGCAGCTACCGAACAGGGGGCGCAGCTAATGAAAAACTGTTTTTT. This translates into CASSYRTGGAANEKLFF. Full variable domain (missing parts from reference TRBV7-8 and TRBJ1-4): GAGVSQSPRYKVAKRGQDVALRCDPISGHVSLFWYQQALGQGPEFLTYFQNEAQLDKSGLPSDRFFAERPEGSVSTLKIQRTQQEDSAVYLCASSYRTGGAANEKLFFGSGTQLSVL.

The CDR3 loop is CAISEGQGFYGYTF. As DNA, the CDR3 is TGTGCCATCAGTGAGGGGCAGGGGTTCTATGGCTACACCTTC. This chain links TRBV10-3 with TRBJ1-2; TRBD1 might be the D (6 bases). The germline CDR1 and CDR2 sequences are ENHRY and SYGVKD. The CDR3 consists of 14 residues. Trimming removed 2 bases at V and 4 bases at J, with 11 bases between.

The V gene is TRBV11-2, the J gene TRBJ2-1; the match to TRBD2 covers 8 bases. CDR1 is SGHAT and CDR2 is FQNNGV in the germline V gene. Losses at the gene ends were 2 bases for V and 0 bases for J; bases not matched to a gene: 6. The CDR3 loop spans 17 amino acids. The DNA for the CDR3 is TGTGCCAGCAGCTTAACCGGCGGGGGGCCCTCCTACAATGAGCAGTTCTTC. Translation: CASSLTGGGPSYNEQFF.

The gene calls are TRBV24-1 and TRBJ2-1; 7 nucleotides line up with TRBD2. CDR1 is KGHDR and CDR2 is SFDVKD in the germline V gene. Trimming removed 3 bases from V and 10 bases from J; junction bases left unmatched: 8. The CDR3 sequence is 14 residues long. The CDR3 region is CATSDPRLAVEQFF. For the CDR3, the DNA is TGTGCCACCAGTGATCCGAGACTAGCCGTAGAGCAGTTCTTC.

J is TRBJ2-3 and V is TRBV10-2; D is possibly TRBD2 (5 bases). V shed 7 bases and J shed 3 bases, with 14 bases lying between them. There are 14 residues in the CDR3. Germline assignment: CDR1 WSHSY and CDR2 SAAADI. CDR3 sequence: CASTSLARTDTQYF. The CDR3 DNA sequence: TGCGCCAGCACGTCATTAGCGAGGACAGATACGCAGTATTTT.

Only a few counts were recorded for this clone. The gene calls are TRBV9 and TRBJ2-1; tentatively, D is TRBD1 (6 bases). CDR3 length: 16 amino acids. Trimming stripped 0 bases from V and 7 bases from J, with 17 bases between. Germline values: CDR1 SGDLS, CDR2 YYNGEE. Written as DNA, the CDR3 is TGTGCCAGCAGCGTAGCCCTAGGGGGAGCTTGGAATGAGCAGTTCTTC. This codes for CASSVALGGAWNEQFF.

This clone was seen ten or more times. This chain joins TRBV28 and TRBJ1-4; D might be TRBD1 (6 bases). CDR1 and CDR2 (germline): MDHEN, SYDVKM. Deletions cut 6 bases from V and 4 bases from J, with 18 bases between. This CDR3 comprises 16 residues. The CDR3 DNA follows: TGTGCCAGCAGCAAACTCAACAGGGCCCATAATGAAAAACTGTTTTTT. It is translated as CASSKLNRAHNEKLFF.

This chain links TRBV7-2 with TRBJ2-5; no clear D gene. The germline V and J ends were trimmed by 1 base and 5 bases, with 8 bases remaining between them. CDR3 length: 13 amino acids. Per germline, CDR1 SGHTA and CDR2 FQGNSA. The DNA of the CDR3 is TGTGCCAGCAGCTTAGGACCCGGGGAGACCCAGTACTTC. This gives the protein CASSLGPGETQYF.